Detailed here is one TCR beta chain. The antigen it binds to is not known. No base quality information exists; no much larger clone differs at one position. Because repertoires were sampled repeatedly during chemoradiotherapy, clonal expansion in the tumor microenvironment could be followed. The library was made by the immunoSEQ multiplex PCR assay. As stored in TCRdb, this immuneACCESS dataset retains in-frame rearrangements with V and J assigned. A fraction of the clones does not appear; measured against another copy, unresolved V genes explain less than half of the discrepancy, and the remainder lacks a known reason. Within this sample are about 12,000 clones, with about 60% of them counted one time only. 20% of the sample belongs to the ten largest clones. This sample is drawn from a study of chemoradiotherapy in HPV16-positive cancers (dated by TCRdb to 2022 to 2024). Looking at the study overall: Functional T-cell assays on cells from a couple of HPV16-positive patients defined candidate HPV-specific T-cell clones and common TCR motifs. Whether T-cell immunity against the HPV oncoproteins E6 and E7 changes during chemoradiotherapy and whether survival is affected by this immunity were examined in the study. TCR repertoires from under 90 patients with HPV-related cancers were then used to track the candidate HPV-specific TCRs and motifs.

For CDR1 and CDR2, the germline V gene lists SGHDT and YYEEEE. V and J are truncated by 2 bases and 4 bases respectively, leaving an intervening sequence of 13 bases. The CDR3 runs 14 residues from the cysteine to the phenylalanine. This entry keeps only the CDR3 DNA: 42 bases, framed from base 1. Broader findings and caveats from the paper: The survival association was reported for HPV16-positive patients, and the functional definition of HPV-specific T cells was derived from only a couple of HPV16-positive patients. Among HPV16-positive patients, expansion of HPV-responsive T cells during chemoradiotherapy was associated with better recurrence-free survival. Expansion of candidate HPV-specific clones and E7-related TCR motifs was observed in the tumor microenvironment during treatment, whereas no such expansion was observed for non-HPV-specific T cells.

Rearrangement joined TRBV5-6 to TRBJ2-7; a weak D assignment points to TRBD2 (7 bases agree). This material was acquired from a patient who underwent chemoradiotherapy. The source is a human donor with HPV-associated anogenital cancer. The nucleotide sequence reads as follows: TGTGCCAGCAGCTTCGGGGGGCCCTTTTACGAGCAGTACTTC. It translates to CASSFGGPFYEQYF.